Reported below is one T cell receptor beta chain. These data originate in a study of blood T cell repertoires in COVID-19. Germline CDR1 is SGHRS and CDR2 is YFSETQ. There are 15 residues in the CDR3. Trimming removed 3 bases from V and 2 bases from J, with 14 bases in between. Here immunoSEQ multiplex PCR was the method, and the copy in TCRdb shows in-frame clones only, minus some. This table holds roughly 200,000 clones, roughly 89% found once. The receptor's source is a middle-aged woman with acute COVID-19. Sequencing was done on a sample of PBMCs or T cells enriched from blood (not recorded which). The rearrangement uses TRBV5-1 and TRBJ1-2, with a possible D match to TRBD1 (5 bases). Here the CDR3 reads CASSSGGGENYGYTF. CDR3 bases: TGCGCCAGCAGCTCCGGGGGTGGGGAAAACTATGGCTACACCTTC.